This T cell receptor (beta chain) was sequenced for a study of T cells in Graves' hyperthyroidism and ophthalmopathy. RNA transcripts gave rise to amplified TCR beta CDR3 regions. Initially, a first-round RT-PCR of the TCR CDR3 employed the HTBI primer set. TCRdb recomputed calls from the multiplex PCR reads with MiXCR, one row per CDR3 protein. The sample holds about 600,000 distinct CDR3 sequences, roughly 16% seen once. Study results and caveats: Patients with ophthalmopathy were separated from those with stable hyperthyroidism by a 13 V-J model. Among clonotypes expanded in thyroid above 0.001, most were also found in blood.

This clonotype was counted many times. Its specificity is unknown. The cohort's ophthalmopathy patients, a group with duration under 3 months, had a Clinical Activity Score of at least 3 and a NOSPECS grade of at least 4. It was uncontrolled infection, other autoimmune disease, pregnancy or lactation that excluded patients. With 5 bases removed from V and 2 bases from J, the gap between germline ends came to 9 bases. CDR1 and CDR2 (germline): SGHTA, FQGNSA. There are 14 residues in the CDR3. The source of this sequence is a woman in her 40s with Graves' ophthalmopathy. The sequencing input was blood. The rearrangement uses TRBV7-2 and TRBJ2-2, with no clear D. DNA for the CDR3: TGTGCCAGCAGCCTCTCGACAAACACCGGGGAGCTGTTTTTT. This encodes CASSLSTNTGELFF.